This is a list of T cell receptor beta chains from one sample in a study of CD8+CD57+ T cells in acquired aplastic anemia. TCRdb analysed the reads with MiXCR anew, one entry per CDR3 protein. This table holds roughly 130,000 distinct CDR3 sequences, 40% to 60% found once. Source material: sorted CD4+, CD8+, or CD8+CD57+ T cells (not recorded which) from PBMCs. All receptors derive from a human donor in good health, serving as a control. CDR3s include the opening cysteine and the closing phenylalanine or tryptophan. Fields, in order: CDR3 DNA, CDR3 protein, clone size, V gene, D gene, J gene. The D gene is left open where the match is weak. Not every row has a clone size; where given, it reads once, few, many or a size class.

CDR3 DNA: TGTGCCAGTAGTTCAGGGGAGTTTAATCAGCCCCAGCATTTT
CDR3 protein: CASSSGEFNQPQHF
clone size: NA
V gene: TRBV19
D gene: NA
J gene: TRBJ1-5

CDR3 DNA: TGTGCCAGCAGCTGGGCGAGAGGGTCTGAAGCTTTCTTT
CDR3 protein: CASSWARGSEAFF
clone size: NA
V gene: TRBV7-9
D gene: NA
J gene: TRBJ1-1

CDR3 DNA: TGTGCCATCAGTGCCTCGCTTGGGGGGAGGGAGACCCAGTACTTC
CDR3 protein: CAISASLGGRETQYF
clone size: many
V gene: TRBV10-3
D gene: NA
J gene: TRBJ2-5

CDR3 DNA: TGTGCCAGCAGCTTAAAAGGTCGGCTACAAGAGACCCAGTACTTC
CDR3 protein: CASSLKGRLQETQYF
clone size: many
V gene: TRBV7-9
D gene: NA
J gene: TRBJ2-5

CDR3 DNA: TGCAGTGCCCCCGACACAACCATATCAAACTATGGCTACACCTTC
CDR3 protein: CSAPDTTISNYGYTF
clone size: NA
V gene: TRBV20-1
D gene: NA
J gene: TRBJ1-2

CDR3 DNA: TGCAGCGTTGAAGGGCAGGGGACTGGGGCCAACGTCCTGACTTTC
CDR3 protein: CSVEGQGTGANVLTF
clone size: many
V gene: TRBV29-1
D gene: NA
J gene: TRBJ2-6

CDR3 DNA: TGCAGTGCCATACGCCGGGACCGCAACAATCAGCCCCAGCATTTT
CDR3 protein: CSAIRRDRNNQPQHF
clone size: many
V gene: TRBV20-1
D gene: NA
J gene: TRBJ1-5

CDR3 DNA: TGTGCCAGCAACGCAGACCTTGGGAACACTGAAGCTTTCTTT
CDR3 protein: CASNADLGNTEAFF
clone size: NA
V gene: TRBV25-1
D gene: NA
J gene: TRBJ1-1

CDR3 DNA: TGTGCCAGCAGCTTATATACTAGCTTTACCCCTAGCACAGATACGCAGTATTTT
CDR3 protein: CASSLYTSFTPSTDTQYF
clone size: few
V gene: TRBV11-2
D gene: NA
J gene: TRBJ2-3

CDR3 DNA: TGTGCCAGCAGCCAAGACGGGGGTAGTGAAAAACTGTTTTTT
CDR3 protein: CASSQDGGSEKLFF
clone size: NA
V gene: TRBV7-2
D gene: NA
J gene: TRBJ1-4

CDR3 DNA: TGCAGTGCTAGAGATCAGGACACTGAAGCTTTCTTT
CDR3 protein: CSARDQDTEAFF
clone size: NA
V gene: TRBV20-1
D gene: NA
J gene: TRBJ1-1

CDR3 DNA: TGTGCCAGCAGTACCGACAGGGGAGGTACCGGGGAGCTGTTTTTT
CDR3 protein: CASSTDRGGTGELFF
clone size: many
V gene: TRBV12-3/TRBV12-4
D gene: TRBD1
J gene: TRBJ2-2

CDR3 DNA: TGTGCCAGCAGCCCCGACCGACTAGCTAACTATGGCTACACCTTC
CDR3 protein: CASSPDRLANYGYTF
clone size: NA
V gene: TRBV11-2
D gene: NA
J gene: TRBJ1-2

CDR3 DNA: TGTGCCAGCAGCCCCTCAGACGGAGCTAATGAAAAACTGTTTTTT
CDR3 protein: CASSPSDGANEKLFF
clone size: many
V gene: TRBV9
D gene: NA
J gene: TRBJ1-4

CDR3 DNA: TGTGCCAGCAGTTCCTACCTTGATCCTAACTATGGCTACACCTTC
CDR3 protein: CASSSYLDPNYGYTF
clone size: NA
V gene: TRBV2
D gene: NA
J gene: TRBJ1-2

CDR3 DNA: TGTGCCAGCAGCCCTCAGGCTGGTCGGCACGAGCAGTACTTC
CDR3 protein: CASSPQAGRHEQYF
clone size: NA
V gene: TRBV7-2
D gene: NA
J gene: TRBJ2-7

CDR3 DNA: TGTGCCAGCAGCGCAAACTCCTACGAGCAGTACTTC
CDR3 protein: CASSANSYEQYF
clone size: NA
V gene: TRBV3-1
D gene: NA
J gene: TRBJ2-7

CDR3 DNA: TGTGCCAGCAGTTTGTGGGGGGAGAACACTGAAGCTTTCTTT
CDR3 protein: CASSLWGENTEAFF
clone size: many
V gene: TRBV12-3/TRBV12-4
D gene: NA
J gene: TRBJ1-1